The 6 T cell receptor beta chains in this list originate from one sample, sequenced in a study of preoperative IRX-2 immunotherapy in early breast cancer. The assay was immunoSEQ multiplex PCR, and TCRdb's table has in-frame clones only and misses some. The sample has roughly 25,000 clones; 95% are singletons. Sample treatment: preoperative locoregional IRX-2 cytokine immunotherapy. Sequenced here: tumor tissue, sampled after IRX-2 immunotherapy. All receptors derive from a human donor with breast cancer.

This clone occurred once. The chain links TRBV27 to TRBJ1-4; TRBD1 agrees at 7 bases. CDR3 size: 15 residues. The germline gives CDR1 MNHEY, CDR2 SMNVEV (reference sequence). V was pared by 4 bases and J by 5 bases, with 7 bases of the junction left unmatched. The CDR3 spells CASSSHRDRNEKLFF. The CDR3 DNA reads as TGTGCCAGCAGTTCACACCGGGACAGAAATGAAAAACTGTTTTTT.

This clone was observed once. This rearrangement joins TRBV18 to TRBJ2-3, with D perhaps matching TRBD2 (6 bases). V lost 2 bases to trimming and J lost 4 bases, with 10 bases between them. Germline values: CDR1 KGHSH, CDR2 LQKENI. CDR3 length: 14 amino acids. This CDR3 is CASSPAGLADTQYF. Here the CDR3 DNA reads TGTGCCAGCTCACCAGCGGGGTTGGCAGATACGCAGTATTTT. The variable domain in full, completed from reference TRBV18 and TRBJ2-3, reads NAGVMQNPRHLVRRRGQEARLRCSPMKGHSHVYWYRQLPEEGLKFMVYLQKENIIDESGMPKERFSAEFPKEGPSILRIQQVVRGDSAAYFCASSPAGLADTQYFGPGTRLTVL.

V is TRBV15 and J is TRBJ1-5, with D possibly being TRBD1 (5 bases). Trimming removed 3 bases from V and 6 bases from J, with 12 bases in between. Germline V gene lookup returns CDR1 LNHNV and CDR2 YYDKDF (reference sequence). CDR3 size: 14 residues. CDR3 bases: TGTGCCACCAGCAGTGTAGGGGAATTTCAGCCCCAGCATTTT. Translation: CATSSVGEFQPQHF.

This sequence joins TRBV4-1 and TRBJ1-4; TRBD1 matches 7 bases. Trimming removed 0 bases from V and 8 bases from J; junction bases left unmatched: 15. Germline assignment: CDR1 MGHRA and CDR2 YSYEKL. The CDR3 has 18 amino acids. CDR3 protein: CASSQEVIRGTQGEKLFF. In nucleotides, the CDR3 is TGCGCCAGCAGCCAAGAAGTCATTCGGGGGACACAGGGGGAAAAACTGTTTTTT.

This chain links TRBV19 with TRBJ2-7; TRBD2 agrees at 9 bases. CDR1 is LNHDA and CDR2 is SQIVND in the germline V gene (reference sequence). The CDR3 sequence is 16 residues long. Trimming at V came to 4 bases and at J to 1 base, leaving 8 bases not matched to a gene. The CDR3 region has the DNA TGTGCCAGTAGTAGGGAGACTAGCGGTGTTTCCTACGAGCAGTACTTC. Translated: CASSRETSGVSYEQYF. The entire variable domain, with the rest obtained from reference TRBV19 and TRBJ2-7, is as follows: DGGITQSPKYLFRKEGQNVTLSCEQNLNHDAMYWYRQDPGQGLRLIYYSQIVNDFQKGDIAEGYSVSREKKESFPLTVTSAQKNPTAFYLCASSRETSGVSYEQYFGPGTRLTVT.

The genes are TRBV5-1 and TRBJ1-2; 7 bases line up with TRBD1. V gave up 0 bases and J gave up 4 bases; unmatched junction bases: 12. This CDR3 contains 17 residues. Germline loops: CDR1 SGHRS, CDR2 YFSETQ. The CDR3 nucleotides read TGCGCCAGCAGCTTGGACACAGGGGCTGGAGGTAGCTATGGCTACACCTTC. This encodes CASSLDTGAGGSYGYTF.